The 14 T cell receptor beta chains given below trace back to one sample, sequenced in a study of blood T cell repertoires in COVID-19. Sequencing used immunoSEQ multiplex PCR; TCRdb keeps in-frame clones, though not all of them. This sample has about 180,000 clones; about 80% occur once, and the top ten carry more than 1.5%. Sample: peripheral blood. The receptors derive from a human donor in a cohort sampled during active COVID-19.

The CDR3 nucleotides are TGTGCCAGCAGTTTAAACAAGGCCGGGGAGCAGTACTTC. Translating gives CASSLNKAGEQYF. The chain links TRBV27 to TRBJ2-7; the D is unclear. CDR3 length: 13 residues. CDR1 and CDR2 (germline): MNHEY, SMNVEV (reference sequence). V lost 2 bases, J lost 7 bases, and 12 bases lay in between.

This chain uses TRBV7-2 with TRBJ2-5, with D possibly being TRBD2 (6 bases). V lost 2 bases, J lost 2 bases, and 18 bases lay in between. Germline CDR1 SGHTA, CDR2 FQGNSA. This CDR3 is built from 17 residues. DNA of the CDR3: TGTGCCAGCAGCTTAAGAGACTTCGGGGGTGGGCAAGAGACCCAGTACTTC. Encoded protein: CASSLRDFGGGQETQYF.

This clone turned up a few times. The chain is built from TRBV6-5 and TRBJ2-7, with D perhaps matching TRBD1 (5 bases). The germline V gene encodes CDR1 MNHEY and CDR2 SVGAGI. Trimming removed 6 bases from V and 2 bases from J, with 8 bases in between. The CDR3 is 12 residues long. The CDR3 reads CASRPGPYEQYF. The CDR3 bases are TGTGCCAGCAGGCCAGGGCCCTACGAGCAGTACTTC.

This clone turned up a few times. The V call is TRBV7-9, the J call TRBJ1-5, with no clear D. Germline assignment: CDR1 SEHNR and CDR2 FQNEAQ (reference sequence). V was trimmed by 5 bases and J by 6 bases, leaving 20 bases between them. CDR3 length equals 16 residues. The CDR3: CASSLSGRVGVQPQHF. In DNA form, the CDR3 reads TGTGCCAGCAGCCTATCCGGGAGGGTCGGAGTTCAGCCCCAGCATTTT.

This clone was detected once. The rearrangement joins TRBV5-4 to TRBJ2-2; a weak D match, TRBD2 (5 bases). The CDR3 extends over 16 amino acids. Germline V gives CDR1 SGHNT, CDR2 YYREEE (reference sequence). Trimming took off 1 base at V and 0 bases at J, with 10 bases between the two ends. The CDR3 spells CASSLKGGPNTGELFF. As DNA, the CDR3 is TGTGCCAGCAGCTTGAAAGGAGGCCCGAACACCGGGGAGCTGTTTTTT.

This clone was seen more than once but under ten times. The chain carries TRBV5-4 and TRBJ2-7; 8 nucleotides match TRBD1. The CDR3 length is 14 residues. V lost 5 bases, J lost 4 bases, and 8 bases stayed unmatched. Germline assignment: CDR1 SGHNT and CDR2 YYREEE (reference sequence). DNA of the CDR3: TGTGCCAGCAGGTCACCGGGACAGGTTTACGAGCAGTACTTC. It translates to CASRSPGQVYEQYF.

The table lists this clone with a few counts. The chain is built from TRBV3-1 (or the pseudogene TRBV3-2) and TRBJ2-7; maybe TRBD1 (6 bases). This CDR3 comprises 14 residues. V was shortened by 1 base and J by 3 bases, with 10 bases between the two germline ends. The germline V gene encodes CDR1 LGHDT and CDR2 YNNKEL (reference sequence). The CDR3 DNA follows: TGTGCCAGCAGCCAAGGGGGACACAACTACGAGCAGTACTTC. Its translation: CASSQGGHNYEQYF.

This clone was detected only once. The chain joins TRBV5-6 to TRBJ2-7, with TRBD1 matching 8 bases. Germline-derived CDR1 and CDR2 are SGHDT and YYEEEE. Trimming at V came to 2 bases and at J to 0 bases, leaving 10 bases not matched to a gene. The CDR3 loop spans 17 amino acids. The chain's CDR3 is CASSFRTGQKSSYEQYF. CDR3 sequence (DNA): TGTGCCAGCAGCTTCCGGACAGGGCAAAAGAGCTCCTACGAGCAGTACTTC.

The V and J genes are TRBV9 and TRBJ2-7; a weak D match, TRBD2 (5 bases). The CDR3 consists of 14 residues. The ends were cut back, 0 bases at V and 4 bases at J, with 11 bases in the middle. Germline-derived CDR1 and CDR2 are SGDLS and YYNGEE. CDR3 nucleotides: TGTGCCAGCAGCGTAGGAGGGCGGGTGTACGAGCAGTACTTC. Translation gives CASSVGGRVYEQYF.

This clone was observed a few times. The V gene is TRBV19, the J gene TRBJ1-1; D remains ambiguous. CDR1 and CDR2 from the germline V gene are LNHDA and SQIVND (reference sequence). This CDR3 region has 14 residues. Deletions cut 6 bases from V and 7 bases from J, with 18 bases between. CDR3 region: CASRRTPEVIEAFF. The CDR3 DNA sequence: TGTGCCAGTAGACGGACCCCGGAGGTCATTGAAGCTTTCTTT.

The chain joins TRBV4-2 to TRBJ2-5, with 9 bases that match TRBD2. The CDR3 extends over 17 amino acids. Germline CDR1 reads LGHNA; CDR2 reads YNFKEQ. J lost 5 bases, V lost 4 bases, and 14 bases had no gene match. For the CDR3, the DNA is TGTGCCAGCAGCCCCGCGGGGGGGAGTGCCCTCGGGGAGACCCAGTACTTC. As protein: CASSPAGGSALGETQYF.

J is TRBJ2-7 and V is TRBV25-1; D is possibly TRBD1 (6 bases). This CDR3 comprises 14 residues. V lost 5 bases and J lost 4, with 15 bases in between. Germline-derived CDR1 and CDR2 are MGHDK and SYGVNS. The CDR3 reads CASSPHRAYYEQYF. The CDR3, as DNA: TGTGCCAGCAGTCCCCACAGGGCGTATTACGAGCAGTACTTC.

The J gene is TRBJ2-7, the V gene TRBV11-2, with 12 bases lining up with TRBD2. Germline V gene lookup returns CDR1 SGHAT and CDR2 FQNNGV. V trimming: 3 bases; J trimming: 3 bases; junction bases outside the gene matches: 6. There are 16 residues in the CDR3. This CDR3 reads CASSLDTSGRNYEQYF. The CDR3 DNA follows: TGTGCCAGCAGCTTGGACACTAGCGGGAGGAACTACGAGCAGTACTTC.

V is TRBV7-9 and J is TRBJ1-1; TRBD1 is a possible D gene (6 bases). The V gene's germline CDR1 is SEHNR and CDR2 FQNEAQ (reference sequence). The CDR3 length is 17 residues. Trimming took off 3 bases at V and 0 bases at J, with 17 bases between the two ends. CDR3 sequence: CASSFKGVGHLNTEAFF. CDR3 nucleotide sequence: TGTGCCAGCAGCTTTAAAGGGGTGGGACACCTGAACACTGAAGCTTTCTTT.